This T cell receptor beta chain is from a study of shared clonotypes between healthy human individuals. Overall study context: Researchers assigned three CD4 naive, three CD4 memory, two CD8 naive and one CD8 memory plate to each donor.

TCRdb keeps only in-frame clones here, not all; method: immunoSEQ multiplex PCR. This sample yields some 2.3 million clones, of which more than 85% are seen a single time; roughly 0.36% belongs to the top ten. V gave up 2 bases and J gave up 1 base, with 9 bases separating them. Germline-derived CDR1 and CDR2 are MNHEY and SVGAGI. This CDR3 is built from 14 residues. Study-level results: Despite large depth, sorted-subset datasets appeared incompletely sequenced. Apart from blood, nothing was sampled; tissue repertoires likely differ. Among the subsets, naive ones generally showed larger estimated richness than memory ones.

Details on this clone: No antigen is known for it.

The source material was naive CD4+ T cells from PBMCs. Subset indicated: CD45RA+ positively selected. The J gene is TRBJ2-7, the V gene TRBV6-5; D not certain. This sequence originates from a man younger than 35 in good health. Some clones in this sample may be carry-over from other donors' samples. CDR3 in amino acids: CASSYMGLSYEQYF. The CDR3 coding sequence is TGTGCCAGCAGTTACATGGGGTTATCCTACGAGCAGTACTTC.